A single sample gave rise to the 2 T cell receptor beta chains below, sequenced in a study of vaccination effects on CD4 cells after COVID-19 (dated by TCRdb to 2022 to 2024). After less than 13 days of culture, CD4+ T cells were isolated with the EasySep CD4+ T cell isolation kit. PCR-confirmed SARS-CoV-2 infection had occurred in convalescent patients between March and December 2020, before the Alpha, Beta and Delta variants emerged in the United States. Each participant received two doses of an mRNA SARS-CoV-2 vaccine, either BNT162b2 or mRNA-1273. Library preparation was by the immunoSEQ multiplex PCR assay. Held by TCRdb, this immuneACCESS table contains in-frame sequences only and omits some clones. Under half of the omission traces to an unresolved V gene where checked; the cause of the rest is unknown. The sample table shows some 31,000 clones, and around 72% are seen once. 6.5% to 7.5% of the sample is taken by the ten largest.

The antigens for these receptors are not known. The material was CD4+ T cells from PBMCs cultured without peptide, obtained after COVID-19 vaccination. Every receptor here comes from a human donor who had a prior SARS-CoV-2 infection.

The CDR3: CASSTRTVGDTQYF. CDR3 bases: TGTGCCAGCAGTACCAGGACAGTAGGAGATACGCAGTATTTT. The chain employs TRBV25-1 and TRBJ2-3; D is perhaps TRBD1 (6 bases). The V and J ends lost 5 bases and 5 bases respectively, with 14 bases between them. Germline V gene sequence: CDR1 MGHDK, CDR2 SYGVNS. The CDR3 spans 14 residues.

CDR3 sequence: CASSTWTGGSGEQYF. CDR3 bases: TGTGCCAGCAGCACCTGGACAGGGGGCTCGGGCGAGCAGTACTTC. The V call is TRBV27, the J call TRBJ2-7; TRBD1 aligns across 11 bases. Germline V CDR1 and CDR2: MNHEY, SMNVEV (reference sequence). Trimming took 6 bases from V and 6 from J; bases not matched to a gene: 10. The CDR3 covers 15 residues.